The present TCR beta chain was sequenced within a study of blood T cell repertoires in COVID-19. Study at large: Sample material is recorded as cDNA or gDNA derived from T cells, B-cell-depleted T cells, or PBMCs.

The table lists this clone with a few counts. The germline V gene encodes CDR1 SGHRS and CDR2 YFSETQ. The CDR3 contains 15 residues. Trimming stripped 0 bases from V and 6 bases from J, with 13 bases between. In the original workflow: From reference gene primer amplification, estimates of nucleated cell counts were derived. Using immunoSEQ multiplex PCR, the repertoire was profiled, and TCRdb retains in-frame clones only, with some absent. That table supplies the V and J calls and clone size; D and trimming were determined from the DNA. The sample has roughly 120,000 clones, 75% to 85% seen once. The receptor comes from a man in his sixties or seventies with acute or convalescent COVID-19. The chain is built from TRBV5-1 and TRBJ1-5; no clear D. Material for sequencing was peripheral blood. CDR3 DNA sequence: TGCGCCAGCAGCTTGGAAGGGTGGGCGGGTCAGCCCCAGCATTTT. Protein product: CASSLEGWAGQPQHF.